This T cell receptor (beta chain) comes out of a study of T-cell memory formation after mild COVID-19. V dropped 5 bases and J dropped 4 bases, with 23 bases sitting between them. The CDR3 spans 17 residues. Per the germline V gene, CDR1 is LNHDA and CDR2 is SQIVND (reference sequence). Each CDR3 protein is one row after TCRdb ran MiXCR on the 5' RACE reads. The data contain hundreds of thousands of distinct CDR3 sequences, roughly 25% of them singletons. The clonotype originates from an adult woman who had mild COVID-19 (a few samples of this study predate the infection). Cell type and time point are not known. The sequenced sample consisted of PBMCs or a T cell subset sorted from them (not recorded which). This chain uses TRBV19 with TRBJ1-1; possibly TRBD1 for D (6 bases). CDR3 region: CASSPSSTGPGGTEAFF. The CDR3 DNA sequence: TGTGCCAGTAGTCCCTCCTCGACAGGCCCCGGGGGCACTGAAGCTTTCTTT.